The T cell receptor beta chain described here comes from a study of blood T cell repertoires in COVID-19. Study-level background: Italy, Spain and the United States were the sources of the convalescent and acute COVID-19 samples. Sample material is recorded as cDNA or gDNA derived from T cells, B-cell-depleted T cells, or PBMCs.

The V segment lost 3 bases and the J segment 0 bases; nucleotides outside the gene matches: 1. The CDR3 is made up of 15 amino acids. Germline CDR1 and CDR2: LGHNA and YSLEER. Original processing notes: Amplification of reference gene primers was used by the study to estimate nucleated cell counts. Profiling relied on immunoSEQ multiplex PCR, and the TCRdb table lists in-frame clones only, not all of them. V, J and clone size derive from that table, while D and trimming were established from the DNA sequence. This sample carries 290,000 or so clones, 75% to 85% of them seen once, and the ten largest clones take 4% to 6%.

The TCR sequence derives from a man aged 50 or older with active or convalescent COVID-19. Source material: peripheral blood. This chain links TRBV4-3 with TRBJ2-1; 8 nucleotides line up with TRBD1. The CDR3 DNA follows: TGCGCCAGCAGCCAGGACAGGGTCTCCTACAATGAGCAGTTCTTC. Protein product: CASSQDRVSYNEQFF.